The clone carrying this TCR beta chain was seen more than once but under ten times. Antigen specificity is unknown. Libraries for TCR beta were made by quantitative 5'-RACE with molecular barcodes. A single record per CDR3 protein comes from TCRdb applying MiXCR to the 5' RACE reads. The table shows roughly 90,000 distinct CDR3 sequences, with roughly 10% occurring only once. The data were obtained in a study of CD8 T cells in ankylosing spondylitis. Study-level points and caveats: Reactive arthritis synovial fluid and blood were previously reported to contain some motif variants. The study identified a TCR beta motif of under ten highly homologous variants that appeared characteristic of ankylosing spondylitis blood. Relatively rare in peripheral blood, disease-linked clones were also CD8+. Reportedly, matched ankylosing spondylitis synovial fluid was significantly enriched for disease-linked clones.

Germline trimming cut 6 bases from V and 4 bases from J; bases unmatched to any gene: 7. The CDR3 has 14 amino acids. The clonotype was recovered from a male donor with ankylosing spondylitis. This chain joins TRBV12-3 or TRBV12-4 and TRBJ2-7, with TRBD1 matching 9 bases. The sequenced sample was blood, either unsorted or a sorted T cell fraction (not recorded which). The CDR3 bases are TGTGCCAGCAGCCTAGGGGGGACAGGGTACGAGCAGTACTTC. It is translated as CASSLGGTGYEQYF.